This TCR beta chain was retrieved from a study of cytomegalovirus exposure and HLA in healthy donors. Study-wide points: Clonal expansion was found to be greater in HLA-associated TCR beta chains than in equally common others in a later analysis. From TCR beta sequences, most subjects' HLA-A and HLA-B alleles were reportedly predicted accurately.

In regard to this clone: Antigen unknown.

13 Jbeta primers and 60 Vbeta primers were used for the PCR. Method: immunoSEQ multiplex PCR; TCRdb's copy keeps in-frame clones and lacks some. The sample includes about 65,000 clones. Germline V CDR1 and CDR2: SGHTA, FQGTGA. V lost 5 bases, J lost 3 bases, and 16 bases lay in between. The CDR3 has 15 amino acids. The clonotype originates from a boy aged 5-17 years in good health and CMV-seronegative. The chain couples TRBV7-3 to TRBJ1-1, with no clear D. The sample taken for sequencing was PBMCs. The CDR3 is CASSPQARWDTEAFF. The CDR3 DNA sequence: TGTGCCAGCAGCCCCCAGGCCCGGTGGGACACTGAAGCTTTCTTT.